The entry below gives a single TCR beta chain sequence along with its context. Both 60 Vbeta primers and 13 Jbeta primers went into the PCR. Using immunoSEQ multiplex PCR, the repertoire was profiled, and TCRdb retains in-frame clones only, with some absent. The sample lists 200,000 or so clones, roughly three quarters occurring once. This sample was included in a study of cytomegalovirus exposure and HLA in healthy donors. V was pared by 2 bases and J by 4 bases, with 7 bases of the junction left unmatched. The germline V gene encodes CDR1 LNHDA and CDR2 SQIVND (reference sequence). This CDR3 is built from 15 residues.

Specimen: PBMCs. The clonotype originates from a male donor in good health and CMV-seropositive. The chain combines TRBV19 with TRBJ2-7, with 8 bases matching TRBD1. Written as DNA, the CDR3 is TGTGCCAGTAGTATAACCGGGACAGGCCGTTACGAGCAGTACTTC. Translation: CASSITGTGRYEQYF.